This T cell receptor beta chain was observed in a study of CD8 T cells in ankylosing spondylitis. TCRdb reprocessed the 5' RACE reads with MiXCR, giving one entry per CDR3 protein. Here the sample spans about 160,000 distinct CDR3 sequences, 15% to 20% being singletons. Study-wide results and caveats: CD8+ disease-linked clones were present at relatively low frequencies in blood.

Worth noting for this clonotype: The target antigen is unknown.

The CDR3 is 12 residues long. Looked up from germline, CDR1 is DFQATT and CDR2 is SNEGSKA (reference sequence). V dropped 6 bases and J dropped 6; count of bases not matched to a gene: 7. The TCR sequence derives from a male donor with ankylosing spondylitis or in good health (not recorded which). This sequence joins TRBV20-1 and TRBJ1-1; TRBD1 aligns across 7 bases. The source material was blood, either unsorted or a sorted T cell fraction (not recorded which). Written as DNA, the CDR3 is TGCAGTGCCATTCCCGACAGGGCTGAAGCTTTCTTT. Amino acid sequence: CSAIPDRAEAFF.